The source of this TCR beta chain is a study of T cell responses to AZD1222 COVID-19 vaccine. Study results and limitations: White British ancestry dominated among donors, who included more females, and clonal diversity was possibly underestimated.

A remark on this clone: Its antigen remains unidentified.

Assay: immunoSEQ multiplex PCR; the TCRdb copy retains only in-frame clones and omits some. The sample lists roughly 40,000 clones; 80% to 90% were seen once. V lost 4 bases and J lost 4, with 7 bases in between. CDR3 length: 13 amino acids. CDR1 is MNHEY and CDR2 is SMNVEV in the germline V gene (reference sequence). The receptor was derived from an adult who received the MenACWY meningococcal vaccine as a control. The sample was peripheral blood, taken 28 days after the second dose of the MenACWY control vaccine. The chain couples TRBV27 to TRBJ2-2; D may be TRBD1 (5 bases). The CDR3 reads CASSWGPTGELFF. As DNA, the CDR3 is TGTGCCAGCAGTTGGGGCCCCACCGGGGAGCTGTTTTTT.